This T cell receptor beta chain originates from a study of T-cell memory formation after mild COVID-19 (dated by TCRdb to about 2021). Regarding the research as a whole: TCR sequence clusters from the two donors were found to be largely donor specific. T-cell clones expanding and contracting after mild COVID-19 in two donors were tracked by longitudinal TCRalpha and TCRbeta repertoire sequencing. The cohort was made up of two young adult volunteers, one female and one male, who were previously healthy. General findings and caveats noted by the study authors: Balanced CD4/CD8 phenotypes were observed for clones contracting from day 15 to 85, whereas a bias towards CD4+ was observed for a second wave of clones expanding from day 15 to 37. Whether the second-wave clones peaking on day 37 were SARS-CoV-2 specific was not confirmed. Contracting CD4+ clones were located mainly in the CM and EM memory subsets, whereas CD8+ clones were found to be enriched in EMRA. Some responding clones were detected in pre-infection memory, suggesting pre-existing cross-reactive memory T cells joined the SARS-CoV-2 response. Only a couple of mild cases were covered in the study, and larger cohorts including severe cases with pre-infection samples were considered necessary.

Ficoll-Paque density gradient centrifugation was the method used to isolate PBMCs. This clonotype was observed a handful of times. Which antigen it targets is not known. No qualities accompany the bases; no much larger clone lies one base away. Looking up the germline V gene yields CDR1 SGHRS and CDR2 YFSETQ. CDR3 length: 16 amino acids, cysteine to phenylalanine. Only CDR3 DNA remains: 48 bases, in frame from the first base. The V end gives up 3 bases and the J end 0 bases, leaving 5 bases in the junction not matched to a gene. TCRdb shows the sequencer as Illumina NovaSeq 6000. cDNA libraries for TCRalpha and TCRbeta were prepared by 5'RACE using constant-segment primers, with sample barcodes and unique molecular identifiers added. Trizol reagent was used to extract RNA from every sample. Library amplification was performed in two PCR steps, and a second sample barcode and Illumina TruSeq adapters were introduced in the second step. The libraries were sequenced on an Illumina NovaSeq using 2 x 150 bp paired-end reads. As for how the authors treated the data: With migec v1.2.7, reads were demultiplexed and then collapsed into UMI-guided consensus sequences. Using mixcr v2.1.11, the UMI consensuses were aligned to TRA and TRB V and J templates and assembled into clonotypes. Clonotypes were classified as expanded or contracted when called significant by both edgeR and NoisET, with noise models trained on biological replicates. For edgeR calls, the cutoffs were a false discovery rate-adjusted p below 0.01 and a log2 fold-change threshold of 1. As an exploratory analysis of dynamics, max-normalized trajectories of the 1000 most abundant clonotypes were examined by PCA with hierarchical clustering. Each responding clone was given a CD4 or CD8 phenotype based on the CD4+ and CD8+ repertoires, which had been sequenced separately. In TCRdb, the public reads were trimmed at Q25 with fastp and aligned with MiXCR, with productive beta chains retained. Rows are unified per CDR3 protein, each entry keeping the most common DNA and genes. The V and J calls follow TCRdb's processing rather than the paper's. A total of fewer than 700,000 distinct CDR3 sequences appear in this sample, less than 25% of them only once. About 8.2% of the sample is taken by the ten largest.

The V and J segments used are TRBV5-1 and TRBJ2-1; 8 middle bases align to TRBD2. This TCR derives from an adult woman who had mild COVID-19 (a few samples of this study predate the infection). The sample titles of this study are shuffled in the database, so cell type and time point are left out; the donor was told from shared clones. The specimen sequenced was PBMCs or a T cell subset sorted from them (not recorded which). The DNA is as follows: TGCGCCAGCAGCTGGAGGGCGGGAGGCTCCTACAATGAGCAGTTCTTC. It encodes CASSWRAGGSYNEQFF.